This TCR beta chain emerged from a study of blood T cell repertoires in COVID-19. Whole-study context: Sites across the United States, Italy and Spain contributed samples from acute and convalescent COVID-19. Sources were T cells, B-cell-depleted T cells, or PBMCs; the material itself was cDNA or gDNA.

The CDR3 has 14 residues. Germline V CDR1 and CDR2: SGHNT, YYREEE (reference sequence). The germline V and J ends were trimmed by 1 base and 5 bases, with 9 bases remaining between them. Seattle-derived patients entered the study during active infection and were followed longitudinally. Authors' analysis steps: Amplification of reference gene primers was used by the study to estimate nucleated cell counts. Profiled with immunoSEQ multiplex PCR; TCRdb holds only in-frame clones, not every one. That table supplies the V and J calls and clone size; D and trimming were determined from the DNA. The table lists about 170,000 clones, 80% to 95% of them singletons.

The chain combines TRBV5-4 with TRBJ1-4; D uncertain. Material: peripheral blood. The receptor's source is a man aged 25-45 years with COVID-19, enrolled during active disease. The CDR3 nucleotides are TGTGCCAGCAGCTTGTCCCTGGGCAATGAAAAACTGTTTTTT. Translating gives CASSLSLGNEKLFF.